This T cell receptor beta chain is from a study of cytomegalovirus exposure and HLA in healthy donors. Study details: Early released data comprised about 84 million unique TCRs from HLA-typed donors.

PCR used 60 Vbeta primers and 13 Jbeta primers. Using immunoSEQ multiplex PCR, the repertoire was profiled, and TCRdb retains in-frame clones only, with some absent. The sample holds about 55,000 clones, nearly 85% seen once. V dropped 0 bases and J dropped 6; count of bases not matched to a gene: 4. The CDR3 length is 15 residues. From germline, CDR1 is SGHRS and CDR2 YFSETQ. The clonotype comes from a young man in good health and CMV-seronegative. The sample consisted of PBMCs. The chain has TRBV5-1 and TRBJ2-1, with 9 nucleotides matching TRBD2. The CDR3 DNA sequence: TGCGCCAGCAGCTTGGGACTAGCGGTCGGCAATGAGCAGTTCTTC. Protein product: CASSLGLAVGNEQFF.